These T cell receptor beta chains were read from a single sample in a study of CD8+CD57+ T cells in acquired aplastic anemia. TCRdb re-called the reads through MiXCR, storing one row per CDR3 protein. This table has about 420,000 distinct CDR3 sequences, 65% to 80% appearing once. The sample was sorted CD4+, CD8+, or CD8+CD57+ T cells (not recorded which) from PBMCs. The receptors were gathered from a human donor in good health, serving as a control. The CDR3 runs from the conserved cysteine through the conserved F or W. Fields, in order: J gene, V gene, CDR3 protein.

j_call: TRBJ2-7; v_call: TRBV20-1; cdr3_aa: CSARGLAGAYEQYF
j_call: TRBJ2-1; v_call: TRBV20-1; cdr3_aa: CSARRLAGNNEQFF
j_call: TRBJ1-2; v_call: TRBV19; cdr3_aa: CASSPQTEGVYYGLIF
j_call: TRBJ1-5; v_call: TRBV2; cdr3_aa: CASSPWRGDQPQHF
j_call: TRBJ1-2; v_call: TRBV7-2; cdr3_aa: CASSHGEGSYGYTF
j_call: TRBJ1-1; v_call: TRBV10-3; cdr3_aa: CAINGHKNTEAFF
j_call: TRBJ2-5; v_call: TRBV20-1; cdr3_aa: CSATGQVQETQYF
j_call: TRBJ1-6; v_call: TRBV19; cdr3_aa: CASSVQENQNSPLHF
j_call: TRBJ2-3; v_call: TRBV5-4; cdr3_aa: CASSGGIGGTDTQYF
j_call: TRBJ1-2; v_call: TRBV5-1; cdr3_aa: CASSADRVEYGYTF
j_call: TRBJ1-2; v_call: TRBV3-1; cdr3_aa: CASSQARAYTF
j_call: TRBJ2-6; v_call: TRBV11-2; cdr3_aa: CASSLGVGGAGANVLTF
j_call: TRBJ1-2; v_call: TRBV27; cdr3_aa: CASRLQGNYGYTF
j_call: TRBJ2-3; v_call: TRBV10-3; cdr3_aa: CSIRRAGGPDTQYF
j_call: TRBJ1-2; v_call: TRBV29-1; cdr3_aa: CSVDRDRGSYGYTF
j_call: TRBJ2-7; v_call: TRBV29-1; cdr3_aa: CSVSGQGGRPYEQYF
j_call: TRBJ1-6; v_call: TRBV9; cdr3_aa: CASTDRFNFPLHF
j_call: TRBJ2-1; v_call: TRBV27; cdr3_aa: CASSPGLGEFF
j_call: TRBJ2-5; v_call: TRBV19; cdr3_aa: CASRANSGETQYF
j_call: TRBJ1-6; v_call: TRBV12-3/TRBV12-4; cdr3_aa: CASSLGHNNSPLHF